This record concerns one TCR beta chain sequence. Antigen specificity is unknown. Donors were drawn from the roughly 120-subject validation cohort, separate from the approximately 700-subject first cohort. Data came from immunoSEQ multiplex PCR; TCRdb stores just in-frame clones and leaves some out. The sample consists of 200,000 to 300,000 clones, approximately 83% of them appearing once. Trimming removed 8 bases from V and 3 bases from J, with 10 bases in between. The CDR3 is 12 residues long. Looked up from germline, CDR1 is MNHNS and CDR2 is SASEGT. The source of the sample is a study of cytomegalovirus exposure and HLA in healthy donors. The study's findings and limits: Reported performance of the classifier showed diagnosis of cytomegalovirus status with high specificity and sensitivity. Some TCR beta chains (164 of them) were listed as cytomegalovirus-associated.

This chain joins TRBV6-1 and TRBJ2-5; D might be TRBD2 (5 bases). The sequencing input was PBMCs. This TCR derives from a woman in her twenties or thirties in good health and CMV-seropositive. This CDR3 reads CASGLAEETQYF. The CDR3 DNA is TGTGCCAGCGGGCTAGCAGAAGAGACCCAGTACTTC.